The 18 T cell receptor beta chains given below trace back to one sample, sequenced in a study of blood T cell repertoires in COVID-19. Clones were sequenced by immunoSEQ multiplex PCR, and TCRdb holds only the in-frame ones, with some missing. The data contain more than 80,000 clones, under 90% of them singletons. Sequencing was carried out using peripheral blood. Receptor source: a human donor with active COVID-19. The donor label of this sample is uncertain.

The V gene is TRBV24-1, the J gene TRBJ2-3; D may be TRBD1 (6 bases). The germline V gene has CDR1 KGHDR and CDR2 SFDVKD. This CDR3 contains 13 residues. Trimming shortened V by 7 bases and J by 5 bases, and 12 bases separated the two germline ends. The CDR3 region is CATRPQGQDTQYF. CDR3 DNA sequence: TGTGCCACCAGACCCCAGGGGCAAGATACGCAGTATTTT.

The chain employs TRBV29-1 and TRBJ2-5, with TRBD1 matching over 7 bases. V shed 0 bases, J shed 3 bases, and the junction held 19 bases outside the gene matches. The CDR3 runs to 19 residues. Germline values: CDR1 SQVTM, CDR2 ANQGSEA. The CDR3 region is CSVEDLYFEFGTEKETQYF. CDR3 in DNA: TGCAGCGTTGAAGATTTGTACTTCGAGTTCGGGACAGAGAAAGAGACCCAGTACTTC.

This clone came up a few times. The chain joins TRBV14 to TRBJ1-6, with TRBD1 matching over 7 bases. V was pared by 2 bases and J by 11 bases, with 6 bases of the junction left unmatched. Germline values: CDR1 SGHDN, CDR2 FVKESK. The CDR3 totals 14 residues. The chain's CDR3 is CASSQYRGITPLHF. CDR3 sequence (DNA): TGTGCCAGCAGCCAATACAGGGGTATTACACCCCTCCACTTT. The full variable domain, rest sourced from reference TRBV14 and TRBJ1-6, is EAGVTQFPSHSVIEKGQTVTLRCDPISGHDNLYWYRRVMGKEIKFLLHFVKESKQDESGMPNNRFLAERTGGTYSTLKVQPAELEDSGVYFCASSQYRGITPLHFGNGTRLTVT.

The chain employs TRBV5-4 and TRBJ1-2; 8 bases map to TRBD1. The CDR3 runs to 15 residues. Germline V gives CDR1 SGHNT, CDR2 YYREEE (reference sequence). The J segment lost 4 bases and the V segment lost 1 base, leaving 6 bases of the junction unmatched. The CDR3 reads CASSLPRQGSYGYTF. As DNA, the CDR3 is TGTGCCAGCAGCTTGCCCAGACAGGGGAGCTATGGCTACACCTTC.

The chain uses TRBV11-2 and TRBJ1-5; 11 bases align to TRBD1. From germline, CDR1 is SGHAT and CDR2 FQNNGV. The CDR3 runs to 14 residues. Trimming took 4 bases from V and 4 from J; bases not matched to a gene: 0. In DNA, the CDR3 is TGTGCCAGCAGCTGGGACAGGGGGAATCAGCCCCAGCATTTT. Translating it yields CASSWDRGNQPQHF.

V and J are TRBV5-1 and TRBJ2-4, with TRBD2 as a possible D gene (5 bases). The CDR3 totals 14 residues. The germline V gene encodes CDR1 SGHRS and CDR2 YFSETQ. Between the trimmed V and J ends, which lost 0 bases and 8 bases, there was a span of 12 bases. Here the CDR3 reads CASSLGGEGDIQYF. CDR3 coding DNA: TGCGCCAGCAGCTTGGGCGGAGAGGGTGACATTCAGTACTTC.

Comments on this clone: Other DNA variants within this sample encode the same CDR3. The chain has TRBV18 and TRBJ2-5, with 7 bases lining up with TRBD2. V was clipped by 4 bases and J by 4 bases; unmatched bases: 3. CDR3 size: 13 residues. Germline V gives CDR1 KGHSH, CDR2 LQKENI. As DNA, the CDR3 is TGTGCCAGCTCACTCGGACTAGGAGAGACCCAGTACTTC. It is translated as CASSLGLGETQYF.

The J gene is TRBJ1-3, the V gene TRBV15; 7 nucleotides align to TRBD1. Germline assignment: CDR1 LNHNV and CDR2 YYDKDF (reference sequence). This CDR3 contains 13 residues. J gave up 2 bases and V 8 bases, and 3 bases lay outside the gene matches. CDR3 region: CATATGAGNTIYF. The DNA of the CDR3 is TGTGCCACCGCCACAGGGGCTGGAAACACCATATATTTT.

The V call is TRBV11-2, the J call TRBJ2-1; no clear D. The CDR3 is 14 amino acids. V gave up 6 bases and J gave up 7 bases, with 16 bases separating them. In germline, CDR1 is SGHAT, CDR2 FQNNGV. The chain's CDR3 is CASSPGSNQNEQFF. For the CDR3, the DNA is TGTGCCAGCAGTCCCGGTTCGAACCAAAATGAGCAGTTCTTC.

The genes are TRBV12-5 and TRBJ2-1, with 12 bases identical to TRBD2. CDR3 length: 16 amino acids. Germline-derived CDR1 and CDR2 are LGHNT and FRNRAP. V was pared by 5 bases and J by 5 bases, with 7 bases of the junction left unmatched. The CDR3 is CASGPGLAGWNNEQFF. In DNA form, the CDR3 reads TGTGCTAGTGGTCCTGGACTAGCGGGGTGGAACAATGAGCAGTTCTTC.

The genes are TRBV27 and TRBJ1-1; 8 bases are shared with TRBD1. J gave up 4 bases and V 4 bases, and 8 bases lay outside the gene matches. The CDR3 covers 15 residues. CDR1 and CDR2 from the germline V gene are MNHEY and SMNVEV (reference sequence). The chain's CDR3 is CASSSLTGVGTEAFF. As DNA, the CDR3 is TGTGCCAGCAGTTCCCTGACAGGGGTGGGCACTGAAGCTTTCTTT.

The chain is built from TRBV15 and TRBJ2-3; the D gene is possibly TRBD2 (6 bases). This CDR3 region has 16 residues. In germline, CDR1 is LNHNV, CDR2 YYDKDF (reference sequence). V gave up 1 base and J gave up 0 bases, with 11 bases separating them. DNA for the CDR3: TGTGCCACCAGCAGAGCCCTAGCGCCAAGCACAGATACGCAGTATTTT. Translated: CATSRALAPSTDTQYF.

This rearrangement joins TRBV2 to TRBJ1-4; 7 bases match TRBD1. With V trimmed by 6 bases and J by 8 bases, 9 bases remained unmatched. The CDR3 length is 14 residues. CDR1 is SNHLY, CDR2 FYNNEI, per germline. The CDR3 coding sequence is TGTGCCAGCAGAGAACAGGGGCCCTCCGAAAAACTGTTTTTT. This translates into CASREQGPSEKLFF.

The rearrangement uses TRBV5-4 and TRBJ2-3; TRBD1 agrees at 7 bases. CDR3 size: 14 residues. V shed 4 bases and J 2 bases; nucleotides not matched to a gene: 4. Germline values: CDR1 SGHNT, CDR2 YYREEE (reference sequence). CDR3 amino acids: CASSQDRATDTQYF. Here the CDR3 DNA reads TGTGCCAGCAGCCAAGACAGGGCCACAGATACGCAGTATTTT.

J is TRBJ1-2 and V is TRBV7-9; 8 bases line up with TRBD1. The V and J ends lost 2 bases and 6 bases, in that order; junction bases with no gene match: 8. CDR1 is SEHNR and CDR2 is FQNEAQ in the germline V gene (reference sequence). The CDR3 is 15 amino acids. CDR3 DNA: TGTGCCAGCAGCTTACGGGTGGACAGGGCACATGGCTACACCTTC. It encodes CASSLRVDRAHGYTF.

V and J are TRBV19 and TRBJ1-1; TRBD1 might be the D (6 bases). Trimming stripped 8 bases from V and 0 bases from J, with 10 bases between. The CDR3 consists of 13 residues. Germline values: CDR1 LNHDA, CDR2 SQIVND (reference sequence). The CDR3 DNA reads TGTGCCAGTCGGGACATCTTGAACACTGAAGCTTTCTTT. Translation gives CASRDILNTEAFF.

This clone was seen just once. V usage is TRBV7-9 and J usage is TRBJ2-7; 9 bases are shared with TRBD1. The trim removed 5 bases at V and 4 bases at J, leaving 9 bases unmatched. The CDR3 sequence is 15 residues long. Germline CDR1 and CDR2: SEHNR and FQNEAQ (reference sequence). CDR3 coding DNA: TGTGCCAGCAGCCCTCCGGGACAGGGACTATACGAGCAGTACTTC. This encodes CASSPPGQGLYEQYF. Full variable domain (rest looked up from reference TRBV7-9 and TRBJ2-7): DTGVSQNPRHKITKRGQNVTFRCDPISEHNRLYWYRQTLGQGPEFLTYFQNEAQLEKSRLLSDRFSAERPKGSFSTLEIQRTEQGDSAMYLCASSPPGQGLYEQYFGPGTRLTVT.

Only one count was recorded for this clone. DNA of the CDR3: TGTGCCAGCTCACCCAGACAGGGAGTGAGCAATCAGCCCCAGCATTTT. It specifies CASSPRQGVSNQPQHF. The chain carries TRBV18 and TRBJ1-5; TRBD1 matches 7 bases. The trim removed 3 bases at V and 1 base at J, leaving 6 bases unmatched. The length of the CDR3 is 16 residues. The germline CDR1 and CDR2 sequences are KGHSH and LQKENI. The full variable domain, with the rest looked up from reference TRBV18 and TRBJ1-5, is NAGVMQNPRHLVRRRGQEARLRCSPMKGHSHVYWYRQLPEEGLKFMVYLQKENIIDESGMPKERFSAEFPKEGPSILRIQQVVRGDSAAYFCASSPRQGVSNQPQHFGDGTRLSIL.